A selection of T cell receptor beta chains follows, all from one sample in a study of Graves' ophthalmopathy and Graves' hyperthyroidism. TCRdb analysed the multiplex PCR reads with MiXCR anew, one entry per CDR3 protein. The sample lists 350,000 to 450,000 distinct CDR3 sequences; around 16% were seen once. The sequenced sample was peripheral blood. These receptors all stem from a woman aged 18-35 years with Graves' ophthalmopathy. The CDR3 runs from the conserved cysteine through the conserved F or W. D genes are given only for firm matches. Clone size appears in some rows only: once, few, many, or a class for an expanded clone.

D,size,J,V,CDR3,DNA
TRBD2,.,TRBJ2-5,TRBV6-2/TRBV6-3,CASSYEASGRARETQYF,TGTGCCAGCAGTTACGAGGCTAGCGGGAGGGCCCGAGAGACCCAGTACTTC
.,.,TRBJ2-5,TRBV27,CASSPGAGYLETQYF,TGTGCCAGCAGTCCCGGAGCGGGCTACTTAGAGACCCAGTACTTC
TRBD1,many,TRBJ2-2,TRBV29-1,CSVRGQGNTGELFF,TGCAGCGTTAGGGGACAGGGGAACACCGGGGAGCTGTTTTTT
TRBD2,.,TRBJ2-5,TRBV6-2/TRBV6-3,CASSYGVAGGAETQYF,TGTGCCAGCAGTTATGGGGTAGCGGGGGGCGCAGAGACCCAGTACTTC
.,.,TRBJ1-2,TRBV12-3/TRBV12-4,CASSFRRGANGYTF,TGTGCCAGCAGTTTCCGACGGGGCGCGAATGGCTACACCTTC
TRBD1,.,TRBJ2-2,TRBV3-1,CASSPRTGEFAGEPFF,TGTGCCAGCAGCCCGCGGACAGGGGAATTCGCCGGGGAGCCGTTTTTT
TRBD1,many,TRBJ2-5,TRBV28,CASSGLGTALFPETQYF,TGTGCCAGCAGTGGACTCGGGACAGCCTTGTTCCCGGAGACCCAGTACTTC
.,.,TRBJ1-2,TRBV28,CASTSRGYGYTF,TGTGCCAGCACCAGCCGAGGGTATGGCTACACCTTC
TRBD2,.,TRBJ2-5,TRBV7-8,CASSPRFLAGPKETQYF,TGTGCCAGCAGCCCCCGGTTTCTAGCGGGACCTAAAGAGACCCAGTACTTC
.,many,TRBJ2-5,TRBV28,CASSSLFGDPPETQYF,TGTGCCAGCAGTTCCTTATTCGGGGATCCCCCAGAGACCCAGTACTTC
.,many,TRBJ1-1,TRBV6-2/TRBV6-3,CASTKTPTGRAEAFF,TGTGCCAGCACCAAAACCCCGACAGGACGGGCTGAAGCTTTCTTT
TRBD2,.,TRBJ2-5,TRBV6-1,CASRTSGVGETQYF,TGTGCCAGCAGGACTAGCGGGGTTGGAGAGACCCAGTACTTC